These 9 T cell receptor beta chains came from one sample sequenced in a study of tissue T cells after allogeneic stem cell transplantation. Generated by immunoSEQ multiplex PCR, the TCRdb table keeps only in-frame clones and is missing some. In the table there are thousands of clones, about 47% of which are singletons. Time point: mouse harvest day 7 after allogeneic transplant. Tail vein injection delivered 10^7 T-cell-depleted bone marrow cells and 10^6 splenic CD5+ T cells. Material for sequencing was gut tissue. The receptors shown here come from a female BALB/c mouse given C57BL/6 T cells with graft-versus-host disease after an allogeneic hematopoietic cell transplant.

For this clone: Any gene name here is a mouse gene name. With the read ending 1 residue before the CDR3 end, the germline J gene is used to fill in that end. The chain carries TRBV2 and TRBJ2-2, with 9 bases lining up with TRBD2. This CDR3 is 16 amino acids long. Germline CDR1 LGHNA, CDR2 YSYQKL. V shed 2 bases, J shed 2 bases, and the junction held 3 bases outside the gene matches. The CDR3 loop is CASSQTGGPNTGQLYF. CDR3 bases read: TGTGCCAGCAGCCAAACTGGGGGGCCTAACACCGGGCAGCTCTAC.

With regard to this clone: Gene names denote mouse genes. The missing CDR3 end, 1 residue past where the read stops, is filled in from the germline J gene. V is TRBV2 and J is TRBJ2-5; 9 nucleotides match TRBD2. From germline, CDR1 is LGHNA and CDR2 YSYQKL. The J segment lost 1 base and the V segment lost 0 bases, leaving 2 bases of the junction unmatched. CDR3 length equals 16 residues. Incomplete CDR3 DNA: TGTGCCAGCAGCCAAGACTGGGGGGGATACCAAGACACCCAGTAC. As protein: CASSQDWGGYQDTQY. The CDR3, in full, reads CASSQDWGGYQDTQYF.

As concerns this clone: The genes and germline here are from mouse. Read coverage stops 1 residue before the CDR3 terminus; the germline J gene supplies the remainder. V gene TRBV26 combines with J gene TRBJ1-1; tentative D call: TRBD1 (5 bases). CDR3 size: 13 residues. Trimming left V 4 bases short and J 5 bases short, with 11 bases between. Germline V gene lookup returns CDR1 KGHPV and CDR2 FQNQEV (reference sequence). The covered CDR3 bases are TGTGCCAGCAGTCCCTCTGACAGAACAGAAGTCTTC. It codes for CASSPSDRTEVF. The entire CDR3 is CASSPSDRTEVFF.

About this clone itself: Genes and germline come from the mouse. The read ends 1 residue before the CDR3 terminus; that terminus is restored from the germline J gene. V usage is TRBV13-3 and J usage is TRBJ1-6, with 7 bases matching TRBD1. TRBJ1-6 is assigned to the ORF class and has an uncertain function. The CDR3 is made up of 14 amino acids. Germline-derived CDR1 and CDR2 are NNHDY and SYVADS. Unmatched junction bases numbered 0, after V lost 3 bases and J lost 3 bases. Incomplete CDR3 DNA: TGTGCCAGCAGTGGACAGGGCTATAATTCGCCCCTCTAC. The encoded protein is CASSGQGYNSPLY. From start to end, the CDR3 is CASSGQGYNSPLYF.

On this clone itself: Gene names denote mouse genes. Read coverage stops 1 residue before the CDR3 terminus; the germline J gene supplies the remainder. The rearrangement links TRBV26 to TRBJ2-7, with a tentative D call TRBD1 (6 bases). CDR1 KGHPV and CDR2 FQNQEV come from the germline V gene (reference sequence). Trimming took 2 bases from V and 7 from J, leaving 12 bases between them. CDR3 length: 13 residues. CDR3 sequence reads: CASSLAGAGEQYF. The DNA read from the CDR3 is TGTGCCAGCAGTCTGGCAGGGGCAGGGGAACAGTAC.

Regarding this clone: Gene labels here are mouse ones. Coverage ceases 1 residue before the CDR3 finishes, and the germline J gene fills in the end. The chain has TRBV31 and TRBJ2-4; D is unclear. Trimming stripped 2 bases from V and 0 bases from J, with 3 bases between. CDR3 length equals 12 residues. In germline, CDR1 is GKSSPN, CDR2 SITVG. CDR3 in amino acids: CAWSSSQNTLYF. CDR3 DNA, as far as it was read: TGTGCCTGGAGTTCTAGTCAAAACACCTTGTAC.

On this clone itself: The genes are named according to mouse. Sequencing ends 1 residue short of the CDR3 end; the germline J gene provides the rest. This chain joins TRBV16 and TRBJ2-4; 10 bases are a match to TRBD2. There are 14 residues in the CDR3. The ends lost 6 bases at V and 0 bases at J; junction bases unmatched: 0. Looked up from germline, CDR1 is SGHSA and CDR2 is FRNQAP. The part of the CDR3 DNA that was read is TGTGCAAGCAGGGACTGGGGGAGTCAAAACACCTTGTAC. Translated, it gives CASRDWGSQNTLY. The full CDR3 protein is CASRDWGSQNTLYF.

This clone has only a few counts. Gene names are mouse gene names. Read data end 1 residue before the CDR3 end; the end is taken from the germline J gene. The chain couples TRBV24 to TRBJ2-7; unclear D gene. Germline-derived CDR1 and CDR2 are KGHTA and FRNEEI. CDR3 length: 11 residues. Trimming cost V 3 bases and J 7 bases, with 7 bases left between them. Incomplete CDR3 DNA: TGTGCCAGCAGTCTAGGCGGGGAACAGTAC. This translates into CASSLGGEQY. The whole CDR3 sequence is CASSLGGEQYF.

Concerning this clone itself: Mouse gene names apply. The read comes to an end 1 residue before the CDR3 does, leaving the germline J gene to fill in the end. The chain carries TRBV13-2 and TRBJ1-3; no clear D gene. Germline assignment: CDR1 NNHNN and CDR2 SYGAGS (reference sequence). The CDR3 extends over 13 amino acids. Trimming took off 5 bases at V and 0 bases at J, with 6 bases between the two ends. CDR3 region: CASGANSGNTLYF. The sequenced CDR3 bases are TGTGCCAGCGGCGCAAATTCTGGAAATACGCTCTAT.